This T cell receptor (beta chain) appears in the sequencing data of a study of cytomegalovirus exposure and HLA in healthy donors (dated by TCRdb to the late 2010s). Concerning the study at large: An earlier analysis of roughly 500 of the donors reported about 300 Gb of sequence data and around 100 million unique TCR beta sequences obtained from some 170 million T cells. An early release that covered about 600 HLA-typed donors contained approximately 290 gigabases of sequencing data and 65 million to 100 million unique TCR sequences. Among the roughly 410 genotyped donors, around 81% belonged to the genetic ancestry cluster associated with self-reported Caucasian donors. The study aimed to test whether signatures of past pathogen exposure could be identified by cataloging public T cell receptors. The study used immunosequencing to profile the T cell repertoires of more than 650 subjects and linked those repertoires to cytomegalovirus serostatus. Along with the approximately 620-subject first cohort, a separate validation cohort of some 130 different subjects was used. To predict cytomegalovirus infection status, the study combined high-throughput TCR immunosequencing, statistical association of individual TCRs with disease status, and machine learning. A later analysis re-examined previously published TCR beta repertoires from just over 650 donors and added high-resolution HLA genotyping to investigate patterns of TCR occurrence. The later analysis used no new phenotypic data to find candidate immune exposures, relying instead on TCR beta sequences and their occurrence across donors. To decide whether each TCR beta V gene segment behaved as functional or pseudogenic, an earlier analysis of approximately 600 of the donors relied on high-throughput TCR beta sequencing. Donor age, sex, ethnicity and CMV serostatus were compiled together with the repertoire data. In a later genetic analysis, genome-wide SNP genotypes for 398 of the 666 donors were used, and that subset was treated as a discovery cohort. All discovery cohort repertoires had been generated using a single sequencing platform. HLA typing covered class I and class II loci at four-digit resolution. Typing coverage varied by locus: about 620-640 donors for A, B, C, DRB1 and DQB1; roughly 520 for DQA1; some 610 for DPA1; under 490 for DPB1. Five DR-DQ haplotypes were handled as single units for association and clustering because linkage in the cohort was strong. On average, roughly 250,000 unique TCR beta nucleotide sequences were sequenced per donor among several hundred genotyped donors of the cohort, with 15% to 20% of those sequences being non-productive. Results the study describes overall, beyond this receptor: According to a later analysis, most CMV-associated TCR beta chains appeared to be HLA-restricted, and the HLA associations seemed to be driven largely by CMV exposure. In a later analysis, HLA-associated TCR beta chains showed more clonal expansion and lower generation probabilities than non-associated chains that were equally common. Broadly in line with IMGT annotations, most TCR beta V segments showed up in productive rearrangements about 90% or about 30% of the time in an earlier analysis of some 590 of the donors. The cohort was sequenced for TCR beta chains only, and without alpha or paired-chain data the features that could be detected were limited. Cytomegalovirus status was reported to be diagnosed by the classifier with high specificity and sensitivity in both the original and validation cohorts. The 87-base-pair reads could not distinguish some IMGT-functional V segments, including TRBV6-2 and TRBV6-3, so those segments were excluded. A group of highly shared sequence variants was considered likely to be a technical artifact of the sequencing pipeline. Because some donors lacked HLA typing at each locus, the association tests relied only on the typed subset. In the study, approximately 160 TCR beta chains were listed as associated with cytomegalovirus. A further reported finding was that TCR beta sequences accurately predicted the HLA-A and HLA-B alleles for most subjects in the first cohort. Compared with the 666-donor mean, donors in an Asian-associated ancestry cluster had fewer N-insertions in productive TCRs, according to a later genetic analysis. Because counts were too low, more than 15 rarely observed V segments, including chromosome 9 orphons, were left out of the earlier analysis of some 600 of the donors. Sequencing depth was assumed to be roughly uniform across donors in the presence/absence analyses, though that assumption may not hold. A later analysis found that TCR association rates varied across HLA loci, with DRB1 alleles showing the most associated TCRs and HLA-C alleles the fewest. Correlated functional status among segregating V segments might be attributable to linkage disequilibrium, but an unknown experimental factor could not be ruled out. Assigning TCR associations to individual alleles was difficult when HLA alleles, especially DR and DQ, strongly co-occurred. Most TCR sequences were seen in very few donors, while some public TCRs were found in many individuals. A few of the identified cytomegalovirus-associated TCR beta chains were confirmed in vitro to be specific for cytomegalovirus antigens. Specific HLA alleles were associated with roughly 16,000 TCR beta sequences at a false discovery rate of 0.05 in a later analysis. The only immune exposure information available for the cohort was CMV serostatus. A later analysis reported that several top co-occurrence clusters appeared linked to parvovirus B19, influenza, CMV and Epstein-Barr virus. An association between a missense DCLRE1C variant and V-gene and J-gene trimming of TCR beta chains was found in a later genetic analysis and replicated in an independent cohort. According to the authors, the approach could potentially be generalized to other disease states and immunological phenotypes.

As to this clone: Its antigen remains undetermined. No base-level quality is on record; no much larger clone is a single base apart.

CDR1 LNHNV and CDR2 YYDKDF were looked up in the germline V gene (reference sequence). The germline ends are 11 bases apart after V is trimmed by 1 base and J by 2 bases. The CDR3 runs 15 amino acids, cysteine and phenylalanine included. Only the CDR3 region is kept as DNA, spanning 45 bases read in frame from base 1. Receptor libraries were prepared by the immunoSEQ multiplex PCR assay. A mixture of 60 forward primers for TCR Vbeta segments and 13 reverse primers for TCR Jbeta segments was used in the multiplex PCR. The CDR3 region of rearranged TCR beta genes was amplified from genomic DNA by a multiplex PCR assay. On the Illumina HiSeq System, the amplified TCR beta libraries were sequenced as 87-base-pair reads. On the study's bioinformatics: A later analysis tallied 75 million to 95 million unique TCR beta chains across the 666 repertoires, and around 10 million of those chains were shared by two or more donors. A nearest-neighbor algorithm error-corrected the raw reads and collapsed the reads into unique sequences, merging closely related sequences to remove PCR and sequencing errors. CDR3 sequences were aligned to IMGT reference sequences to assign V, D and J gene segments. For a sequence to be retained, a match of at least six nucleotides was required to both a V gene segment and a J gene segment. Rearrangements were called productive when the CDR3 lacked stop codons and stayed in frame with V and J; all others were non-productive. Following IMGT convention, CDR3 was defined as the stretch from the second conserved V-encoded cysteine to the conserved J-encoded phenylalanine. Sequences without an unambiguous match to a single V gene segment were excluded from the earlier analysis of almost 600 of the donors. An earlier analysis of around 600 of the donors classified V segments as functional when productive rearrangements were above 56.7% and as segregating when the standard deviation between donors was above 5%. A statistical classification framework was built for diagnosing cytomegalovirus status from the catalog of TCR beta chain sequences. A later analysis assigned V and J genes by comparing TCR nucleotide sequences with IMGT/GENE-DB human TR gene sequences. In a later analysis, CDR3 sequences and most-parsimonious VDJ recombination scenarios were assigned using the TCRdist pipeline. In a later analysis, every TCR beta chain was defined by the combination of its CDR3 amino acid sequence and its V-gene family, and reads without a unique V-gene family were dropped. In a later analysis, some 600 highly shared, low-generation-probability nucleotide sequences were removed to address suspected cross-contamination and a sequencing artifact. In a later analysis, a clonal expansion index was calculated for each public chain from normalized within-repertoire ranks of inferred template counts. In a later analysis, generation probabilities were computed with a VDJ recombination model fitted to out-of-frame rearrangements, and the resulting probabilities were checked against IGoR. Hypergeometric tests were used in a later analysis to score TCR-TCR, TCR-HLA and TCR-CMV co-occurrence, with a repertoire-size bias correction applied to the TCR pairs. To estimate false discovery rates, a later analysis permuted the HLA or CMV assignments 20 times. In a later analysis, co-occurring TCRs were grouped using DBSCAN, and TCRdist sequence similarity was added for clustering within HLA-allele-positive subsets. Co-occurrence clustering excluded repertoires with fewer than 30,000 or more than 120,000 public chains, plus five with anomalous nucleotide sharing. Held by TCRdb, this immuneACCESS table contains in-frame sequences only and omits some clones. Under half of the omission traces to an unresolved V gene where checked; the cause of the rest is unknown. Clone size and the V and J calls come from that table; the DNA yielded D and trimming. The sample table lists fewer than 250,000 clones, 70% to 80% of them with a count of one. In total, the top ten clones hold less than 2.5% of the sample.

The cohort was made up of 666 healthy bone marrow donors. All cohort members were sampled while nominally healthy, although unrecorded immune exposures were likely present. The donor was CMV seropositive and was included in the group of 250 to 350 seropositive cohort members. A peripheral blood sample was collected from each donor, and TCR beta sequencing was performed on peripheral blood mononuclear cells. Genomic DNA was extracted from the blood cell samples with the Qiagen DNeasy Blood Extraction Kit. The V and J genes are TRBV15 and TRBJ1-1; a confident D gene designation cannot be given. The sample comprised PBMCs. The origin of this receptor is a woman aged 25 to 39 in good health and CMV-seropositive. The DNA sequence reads TGTGCCACCAGCAGAGTCCCTTGGCTCAACACTGAAGCTTTCTTT. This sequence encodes CATSRVPWLNTEAFF.